This T cell receptor beta chain was documented in a study of Graves' ophthalmopathy and Graves' hyperthyroidism. RNA transcripts yielded amplified TCR beta CDR3 regions. RT-PCR with HTBI primers came first, then second-round multiplex PCR. TCRdb re-derived calls from the multiplex PCR reads in MiXCR, one entry per CDR3 protein. Here the sample spans about 500,000 distinct CDR3 sequences, approximately 35% being singletons. Symptoms, serum thyroxine and TRAb, thyroid ultrasound, and orbital computed tomography formed the diagnostic basis. A note on this clonotype: A much larger clone is a single base away; this may be a read error.

CDR1 is SSHAT, CDR2 FNYEAQ, per germline (reference sequence). The CDR3 is made up of 14 amino acids. Sequences were obtained from peripheral blood or thyroid tissue (not recorded which). The chain combines TRBV7-7 with TRBJ2-5; 8 bases align to TRBD2. This sequence was found in an adult man with Graves' hyperthyroidism. For the CDR3, the DNA is TGTGCTAGCAGCAAATCTGGCGGGGGGGAGACCCAGTACTTC. Translating gives CASSKSGGGETQYF.